The rows below give T cell receptor beta chains drawn from one sample of a study of early T cells in non-severe SARS-CoV-2 infection. TCRdb itself ran the 5' RACE reads through MiXCR, one entry per CDR3 protein. Here the sample spans roughly 50,000 distinct CDR3 sequences, roughly 7.6% being singletons. The sample here was whole blood, taken at baseline. These receptors all stem from an adult who was a healthcare worker with PCR-confirmed SARS-CoV-2 infection or an uninfected control (not recorded which). Both conserved end residues are part of each CDR3. Fields, in order: J gene, CDR3 length, D gene, V gene, clone size, CDR3 protein, CDR3 DNA. A D gene is named only where the DNA matches it firmly. Size is stated for part of the rows, as once, few or many counts, or as a class when the clone is expanded.

TRBJ1-2,16,TRBD1,TRBV7-9,few,CASSLVSHDRGYGYTF,TGTGCCAGCAGCTTAGTTTCCCACGACAGGGGCTATGGCTACACCTTC
TRBJ2-7,19,TRBD2,TRBV28,few,CASSPITGGEGRNKYEQYF,TGTGCCAGCAGCCCGATCACCGGGGGGGAGGGCCGAAATAAATACGAGCAGTACTTC
TRBJ2-1,21,.,TRBV7-9,.,CASSWPPGQGVVVAGPGEQFF,TGTGCCAGCAGCTGGCCCCCGGGACAGGGAGTAGTAGTAGCGGGACCGGGTGAGCAGTTCTTC
TRBJ2-1,15,TRBD1,TRBV5-1,many,CASSLTGGSYNEQFF,TGCGCCAGCAGCTTAACAGGGGGCTCCTACAATGAGCAGTTCTTC
TRBJ2-1,12,.,TRBV27,few,CATSMRSGEQFF,TGTGCCACGTCCATGAGGTCCGGTGAGCAGTTCTTC
TRBJ2-7,15,.,TRBV29-1,many,CSVVGTQDSSYEQYF,TGCAGCGTTGTCGGGACGCAGGATAGCTCCTACGAGCAGTACTTC
TRBJ1-2,13,.,TRBV18,many,CASSPGLPHGYTF,TGTGCCAGCTCTCCGGGACTTCCTCATGGCTACACCTTC
TRBJ1-5,13,.,TRBV21-1,.,CASSKPVDQPQHF,TGTGCCAGCAGCAAGCCGGTGGATCAGCCCCAGCATTTT
TRBJ2-7,11,.,TRBV20-1,.,CSALTDQSPYF,TGCAGTGCCTTGACCGATCAGAGTCCGTACTTC
TRBJ2-7,13,TRBD1,TRBV10-3,few,CAISDPTGVEQYF,TGTGCCATCAGTGACCCGACAGGGGTCGAGCAGTACTTC
TRBJ2-5,15,TRBD1,TRBV7-9,many,CASSWDRGTQETQYF,TGTGCCAGCAGCTGGGACAGGGGAACCCAAGAGACCCAGTACTTC
TRBJ2-2,16,.,TRBV7-2,.,CASSLIIGDAAGELFF,TGTGCCAGCAGCTTAATAATTGGGGACGCGGCCGGGGAGCTGTTTTTT
TRBJ2-7,13,.,TRBV7-2,.,CASSLGVGGEQYF,TGTGCCAGCAGCTTAGGAGTGGGGGGCGAGCAGTACTTC
TRBJ2-5,13,.,TRBV28,few,CASSFEYQETQYF,TGTGCCAGCAGTTTCGAGTACCAAGAGACCCAGTACTTC
TRBJ1-6,13,.,TRBV28,.,CASSFPPNSPLHF,TGTGCCAGCAGTTTCCCTCCTAATTCACCCCTCCACTTT
TRBJ2-1,14,TRBD1,TRBV7-9,.,CASSRQGVSNEQFF,TGTGCCAGCAGCCGACAGGGAGTGAGCAATGAGCAGTTCTTC
TRBJ2-1,15,TRBD2,TRBV12-3/TRBV12-4,few,CASSLRTSGDNEQFF,TGTGCCAGCAGCCTTAGGACTAGCGGTGACAATGAGCAGTTCTTC
TRBJ2-3,14,.,TRBV7-9,.,CASSLSYSTDTQYF,TGTGCCAGCAGCTTATCTTATAGCACAGATACGCAGTATTTT
TRBJ2-2,14,.,TRBV6-5,many,CASKYFPNTGELFF,TGTGCCAGCAAGTACTTCCCGAACACCGGGGAGCTGTTTTTT
TRBJ2-7,15,TRBD1,TRBV18,.,CASSLQGQVAYEQYF,TGTGCCAGCTCACTACAAGGACAGGTGGCCTACGAGCAGTACTTC
TRBJ1-1,14,.,TRBV11-2,large,CASSLMGQNTEAFF,TGTGCCAGCAGCTTAATGGGCCAGAACACTGAAGCTTTCTTT
TRBJ2-1,15,TRBD1,TRBV4-1,few,CASSQATGEYNEQFF,TGCGCCAGCAGCCAAGCGACAGGGGAGTACAATGAGCAGTTCTTC
TRBJ2-3,14,TRBD2,TRBV20-1,few,CSASLREGQDTQYF,TGCAGTGCTAGTTTGCGGGAGGGCCAAGATACGCAGTATTTT
TRBJ2-7,15,TRBD1,TRBV9,many,CASRPGTELTGEQYF,TGTGCCAGCCGCCCCGGGACAGAACTAACGGGGGAGCAGTACTTC
TRBJ2-7,16,.,TRBV3-1,many,CASSQVGRPTTGEQYF,TGTGCCAGCAGCCAAGTAGGTAGGCCAACGACTGGCGAGCAGTACTTC
TRBJ2-6,17,TRBD1,TRBV9,.,CASSAQGVYSGANVLTF,TGTGCCAGCAGCGCCCAGGGGGTCTACTCTGGGGCCAACGTCCTGACTTTC
TRBJ2-7,13,.,TRBV20-1,.,CSASGDRPYEQYF,TGCAGTGCTAGTGGCGACAGGCCCTACGAGCAGTACTTC
TRBJ2-1,13,.,TRBV4-2,few,CASSREFDNEQFF,TGTGCCAGCAGCCGGGAGTTCGACAATGAGCAGTTCTTC
TRBJ2-1,21,TRBD2,TRBV7-8,few,CASSTPSDLLADRLSYNEQFF,TGTGCCAGCAGCACGCCCAGCGACCTCCTAGCGGATAGACTCTCCTACAATGAGCAGTTCTTC
TRBJ2-3,15,.,TRBV7-8,many,CASSLVGGTPDTQYF,TGTGCCAGCAGCTTAGTGGGAGGGACACCAGATACGCAGTATTTT